These 23 T cell receptor beta chains share one sample of origin, sequenced in a study of T cells in localized non-small cell lung cancer. Data came from immunoSEQ multiplex PCR; TCRdb stores just in-frame clones and leaves some out. The sample lists approximately 57,000 clones, more than 80% occurring once. The sample consisted of peripheral blood, taken before any cancer treatment. The receptors derive from a woman aged 40 to 75 with stage I lung adenocarcinoma.

The chain recombines TRBV6-5 with TRBJ2-2, with D unresolved. The CDR3 covers 11 residues. In germline, CDR1 is MNHEY, CDR2 SVGAGI. V was clipped by 7 bases and J by 6 bases, with 6 bases between them. CDR3 sequence (DNA): TGTGCCAGCATAGGGCCCGGGGAGCTGTTTTTT. It translates to CASIGPGELFF.

In its sample, this clone was seen once. This chain uses TRBV18 with TRBJ1-3, with D hard to call. Germline V CDR1 and CDR2: KGHSH, LQKENI. There are 15 residues in the CDR3. Trimming pared 3 bases from V and 1 base from J, leaving 10 bases between. CDR3 nucleotide sequence: TGTGCCAGCTCACCCTCTACTGGTTCTGGAAACACCATATATTTT. Its translation: CASSPSTGSGNTIYF.

V usage is TRBV7-9 and J usage is TRBJ2-7; TRBD1 is a possible D gene (5 bases). Trimming took 2 bases from V and 3 from J, leaving 11 bases between them. This CDR3 has 14 residues. Germline loops: CDR1 SEHNR, CDR2 FQNEAQ (reference sequence). CDR3 nucleotides: TGTGCCAGCAGCTTAAATGGGGCGGACTACGAGCAGTACTTC. Translating it yields CASSLNGADYEQYF.

The chain has TRBV7-9 and TRBJ2-1; D remains ambiguous. This CDR3 spans 11 amino acids. Germline V gene lookup returns CDR1 SEHNR and CDR2 FQNEAQ (reference sequence). V dropped 0 bases and J dropped 7 bases, with 1 base sitting between them. As DNA, the CDR3 is TGTGCCAGCAGCTTAGCGAATGAGCAGTTCTTC. Amino acid sequence: CASSLANEQFF. Using reference TRBV7-9 and TRBJ2-1 for the parts outside the CDR3, the full variable domain is DTGVSQNPRHKITKRGQNVTFRCDPISEHNRLYWYRQTLGQGPEFLTYFQNEAQLEKSRLLSDRFSAERPKGSFSTLEIQRTEQGDSAMYLCASSLANEQFFGPGTRLTVL.

The chain combines TRBV7-8 with TRBJ2-3, with D tentatively TRBD1 (6 bases). V was clipped by 7 bases and J by 2 bases, with 22 bases between them. This CDR3 comprises 17 residues. CDR1 is SGHVS and CDR2 is FQNEAQ in the germline V gene. The CDR3 loop reads CASTPVDSGGPTDTQYF. The CDR3 coding sequence is TGTGCCAGCACCCCAGTGGACAGCGGCGGTCCCACAGATACGCAGTATTTT.

V and J are TRBV7-9 and TRBJ2-2, with D perhaps given as TRBD1 or TRBD2 (6 bases each). Germline CDR1 is SEHNR and CDR2 is FQNEAQ (reference sequence). V was clipped by 6 bases and J by 2 bases, with 13 bases between them. The CDR3 is 15 residues long. The DNA for the CDR3 is TGTGCCAGCAGAAGGGGGGCAGGTAACACCGGGGAGCTGTTTTTT. It codes for CASRRGAGNTGELFF.

Written as DNA, the CDR3 is TGTGCCAGCAGTGAAGCGCGGAGCCTCACTGAAGCTTTCTTT. The encoded protein is CASSEARSLTEAFF. The rearrangement links TRBV2 to TRBJ1-1, with D unresolved. This CDR3 contains 14 residues. The V gene's germline CDR1 is SNHLY and CDR2 FYNNEI. The V end was cut by 0 bases, the J end by 4 bases, with 9 bases between.

The chain combines TRBV30 with TRBJ1-2; D is unclear. CDR1 is GTSNPN and CDR2 is SVGIG in the germline V gene (reference sequence). The CDR3 extends over 13 amino acids. The V end was cut by 0 bases, the J end by 2 bases, with 7 bases between. The CDR3 bases are TGTGCCTGGAGTGTAGATGGGAACTATGGCTACACCTTC. This encodes CAWSVDGNYGYTF.

This clone was observed a single time. The chain combines TRBV30 with TRBJ1-2; 9 bases fit TRBD1. Trimming cost V 6 bases and J 7 bases; bases outside gene matches: 12. This CDR3 is built from 14 residues. The V gene's germline CDR1 is GTSNPN and CDR2 SVGIG (reference sequence). The CDR3 sequence is CACPMQGQGSGYTF. The DNA for the CDR3 is TGTGCCTGCCCTATGCAGGGACAGGGTTCTGGCTACACCTTC.

V gene TRBV28 combines with J gene TRBJ1-4; D ambiguous. V lost 5 bases and J 5 bases, leaving 12 bases between the germline ends. CDR3 length: 14 residues. Germline V lookup: CDR1 MDHEN, CDR2 SYDVKM. CDR3 sequence (DNA): TGTGCCAGCAGTCCTGACGGTACAAATGAAAAACTGTTTTTT. Translated: CASSPDGTNEKLFF.

The chain carries TRBV30 and TRBJ1-1; TRBD1 is a possible D gene (5 bases). This CDR3 spans 15 amino acids. Germline CDR1 is GTSNPN and CDR2 is SVGIG (reference sequence). Trimming removed 5 bases at V and 1 base at J, with 17 bases between. CDR3 amino acids: CAWSSWGGQNTEAFF. The CDR3 DNA reads TGTGCCTGGTCCAGTTGGGGGGGTCAGAACACTGAAGCTTTCTTT.

CDR3 nucleotides: TGTGCCAGCAGCTTAGGGGTCACAGATACGCAGTATTTT. The encoded protein is CASSLGVTDTQYF. V and J are TRBV11-1 and TRBJ2-3; D remains ambiguous. Trimming cost V 1 base and J 2 bases, with 4 bases left between them. The CDR3 spans 13 residues. From germline, CDR1 is SGHAT and CDR2 FQDESV (reference sequence).

This rearrangement joins TRBV4-1 to TRBJ2-7, with 7 bases fitting TRBD1. CDR3 length equals 13 residues. J lost 3 bases, V lost 5 bases, and 4 bases had no gene match. Germline CDR1 MGHRA, CDR2 YSYEKL. The CDR3 coding sequence is TGCGCCAGCAGCTGGACAGGAGACTACGAGCAGTACTTC. Its protein is CASSWTGDYEQYF.

The rearrangement uses TRBV30 and TRBJ2-7; TRBD2 matches at 12 bases. J gave up 4 bases and V 1 base, and 14 bases lay outside the gene matches. The CDR3 totals 18 residues. Germline loops: CDR1 GTSNPN, CDR2 SVGIG (reference sequence). The CDR3 sequence is CAWSAPGFGLAGSYEQYF. The CDR3 coding sequence is TGTGCCTGGAGTGCCCCCGGCTTCGGACTAGCGGGGTCTTACGAGCAGTACTTC. The variable domain in full, completed from reference TRBV30 and TRBJ2-7, reads SQTIHQWPATLVQPVGSPLSLECTVEGTSNPNLYWYRQAAGRGLQLLFYSVGIGQISSEVPQNLSASRPQDRQFILSSKKLLLSDSGFYLCAWSAPGFGLAGSYEQYFGPGTRLTVT.

The CDR3 coding sequence is TGTGCCAGCAGTGAGGACACCTGGGATTCACCCCTCCACTTT. Residues: CASSEDTWDSPLHF. J is TRBJ1-6 and V is TRBV6-1; TRBD1 might be the D (5 bases). The CDR3 has 14 residues. V lost 3 bases and J lost 8, with 11 bases in between. Per the germline V gene, CDR1 is MNHNS and CDR2 is SASEGT.

V and J are TRBV4-3 and TRBJ1-6, with D perhaps TRBD1 (5 bases). The CDR3 covers 15 residues. Germline values: CDR1 LGHNA, CDR2 YSLEER. Trimming cost V 0 bases and J 9 bases, with 12 bases left between them. CDR3 sequence reads: CASSQDPQGSSPLHF. CDR3 sequence (DNA): TGCGCCAGCAGCCAAGATCCCCAGGGAAGTTCACCCCTCCACTTT.

The genes are TRBV7-2 and TRBJ2-7, with D uncertain. CDR3 length: 13 residues. Germline V gene sequence: CDR1 SGHTA, CDR2 FQGNSA. Trimming stripped 2 bases from V and 5 bases from J, with 10 bases between. CDR3 coding DNA: TGTGCCAGCAGCTTACTGTCAGCAAACGAGCAGTACTTC. It codes for CASSLLSANEQYF.

With respect to this clone: Compared with germline, one end of the junction differs, possibly owing to a read error. This chain joins TRBV14 and TRBJ2-7, with D perhaps being TRBD1 or TRBD2 (6 bases each). Germline CDR1 SGHDN, CDR2 FVKESK. This CDR3 is built from 17 residues. CDR3 bases: TGTGTCAGCAGCCAAGTGGTCGGGGGCGCTGGGTCCTACGAGCAGTACTTC. It encodes CVSSQVVGGAGSYEQYF.

This clone is medium-sized within its sample. The rearrangement joins TRBV1 to TRBJ2-7. TRBV1 is a pseudogene. This CDR3 spans 12 amino acids. CDR3 DNA: TGCACCAGCAGCCAAGATTTCTACGAGCAGTACTTC. Protein sequence: CTSSQDFYEQYF.

V gene TRBV19 combines with J gene TRBJ1-6, with D possibly being TRBD1 (5 bases). The V gene lost 4 bases and the J gene lost 10 bases, with 26 bases spanning the gap. Per the germline V gene, CDR1 is LNHDA and CDR2 is SQIVND (reference sequence). CDR3 size: 18 residues. CDR3 region: CASSSLGTRGKSSSPLHF. In DNA, the CDR3 is TGTGCCAGTAGTAGCCTCGGGACTCGGGGCAAGAGTTCATCACCCCTCCACTTT.

The chain carries TRBV10-2 and TRBJ2-7; TRBD1 is a possible D gene (5 bases). Germline CDR1 and CDR2: WSHSY and SAAADI. The CDR3 loop spans 13 amino acids. The V gene lost 5 bases and the J gene lost 1 base, with 9 bases spanning the gap. This CDR3 is CASSQGASYEQYF. CDR3 sequence (DNA): TGCGCCAGCAGTCAAGGGGCTTCCTACGAGCAGTACTTC.

This chain uses TRBV5-8 with TRBJ2-7, with D possibly being TRBD2 (6 bases). Per the germline V gene, CDR1 is SGHTS and CDR2 is YDEGEE. The CDR3 has 12 amino acids. The V end lost 0 bases, the J end lost 6 bases, and 7 bases lay between the germline ends. CDR3 in DNA: TGTGCCAGCAGCTTGGGGAGGGGCGAGCAGTACTTC. Protein product: CASSLGRGEQYF.

V is TRBV15 and J is TRBJ1-2, with TRBD1 identical over 8 bases. The J segment lost 1 base and the V segment lost 0 bases, leaving 4 bases of the junction unmatched. The CDR3 has 16 residues. The germline V gene has CDR1 LNHNV and CDR2 YYDKDF (reference sequence). The CDR3 region has the DNA TGTGCCACCAGCAGAGACCGGGACAGGAGTAACTATGGCTACACCTTC. It codes for CATSRDRDRSNYGYTF.